The 25 T cell receptor beta chains given below trace back to one sample, sequenced in a study of graft-versus-host responses after intestinal transplantation. Some clones are missing from TCRdb's copy, which holds only in-frame ones; the method was immunoSEQ multiplex PCR. The sample shows about 8,000 clones, around 32% of them seen only once. The study plated roughly 200,000 CFSE-labeled responders with roughly 200,000 irradiated, violet-dye-labeled stimulators. The sample was alloreactive CD8+ T cells from a mixed lymphocyte reaction culture, taken before intestinal transplant. Subset here: CFSE-low proliferating T cells sorted from roughly 6-day pre-transplant mixed lymphocyte reaction (GvH or HvG direction). The source of these receptors is a human patient who received an intestinal transplant.

In its sample, this clone was seen a few times. The chain is built from TRBV11-2 and TRBJ2-2, with 8 nucleotides matching TRBD1. Germline trimming cut 4 bases from V and 4 bases from J; bases unmatched to any gene: 5. The CDR3 has 15 residues. Germline CDR1 and CDR2: SGHAT and FQNNGV. The CDR3 nucleotides read TGTGCCAGCAGCTACCAGGGGGCGGGCACCGGGGAGCTGTTTTTT. Its protein product is CASSYQGAGTGELFF. Based on the CDR3 plus reference TRBV11-2 and TRBJ2-2, the full variable domain is EAGVAQSPRYKIIEKRQSVAFWCNPISGHATLYWYQQILGQGPKLLIQFQNNGVVDDSQLPKDRFSAERLKGVDSTLKIQPAKLEDSAVYLCASSYQGAGTGELFFGEGSRLTVL.

The chain uses TRBV7-6 and TRBJ2-1, with TRBD2 matching 12 bases. CDR3 length equals 18 residues. Germline values: CDR1 SGHVS, CDR2 FNYEAQ. After removal of 1 base from V and 9 bases from J, the junction contained 13 bases not matched to a gene. The CDR3: CASSLVRLAGEQGGEQFF. The DNA of the CDR3 is TGTGCCAGCAGCTTAGTGAGACTAGCGGGAGAGCAAGGGGGTGAGCAGTTCTTC. Supplemented by reference TRBV7-6 and TRBJ2-1, the full variable domain reads GAGVSQSPRYKVTKRGQDVALRCDPISGHVSLYWYRQALGQGPEFLTYFNYEAQQDKSGLPNDRFSAERPEGSISTLTIQRTEQRDSAMYRCASSLVRLAGEQGGEQFFGPGTRLTVL.

A few counts support this clone. The rearrangement joins TRBV6-1 to TRBJ1-1, with TRBD1 matching 8 bases. Trimming cost V 5 bases and J 0 bases; bases outside gene matches: 5. CDR3 length equals 15 residues. CDR1 is MNHNS and CDR2 is SASEGT in the germline V gene. CDR3 amino acids: CASSLGTGLNTEAFF. For the CDR3, the DNA is TGTGCCAGCAGTCTTGGGACAGGTTTGAACACTGAAGCTTTCTTT.

The rearrangement joins TRBV7-2 to TRBJ2-7; 7 nucleotides line up with TRBD2. The V and J ends lost 1 base and 4 bases, in that order; junction bases with no gene match: 4. Germline V gene sequence: CDR1 SGHTA, CDR2 FQGNSA. The CDR3 spans 14 residues. CDR3 bases: TGTGCCAGCAGCTTAGGATGGGGGGGTTACGAGCAGTACTTC. It specifies CASSLGWGGYEQYF.

V gene TRBV19 combines with J gene TRBJ1-2; D unresolved. This CDR3 has 15 residues. Germline CDR1 is LNHDA and CDR2 is SQIVND (reference sequence). V lost 0 bases and J 6 bases, leaving 14 bases between the germline ends. The CDR3 DNA sequence: TGTGCCAGTAGTATAGATCGGGAGGGTTTCAATGGCTACACCTTC. This encodes CASSIDREGFNGYTF.

The genes are TRBV6-5 and TRBJ2-7, with unresolved D. Trimming removed 2 bases from V and 2 bases from J, with 7 bases in between. Germline CDR1 and CDR2: MNHEY and SVGAGI. CDR3 length: 13 residues. The CDR3 loop is CASSYDRAYEQYF. The CDR3 coding sequence is TGTGCCAGCAGTTACGATCGGGCCTACGAGCAGTACTTC.

This sequence joins TRBV4-1 and TRBJ1-2; a weak D match, TRBD1 (6 bases). The CDR3 covers 14 residues. Germline V lookup: CDR1 MGHRA, CDR2 YSYEKL. Trimming removed 2 bases at V and 4 bases at J, with 11 bases between. The CDR3 sequence is CASSQRTASYGYTF. The DNA for the CDR3 is TGCGCCAGCAGCCAACGGACAGCCTCCTATGGCTACACCTTC.

The chain links TRBV29-1 to TRBJ1-2; 7 bases are shared with TRBD1. Losses at the gene ends were 4 bases for V and 6 bases for J; bases not matched to a gene: 8. The CDR3 length is 13 residues. Germline lookup yields CDR1 SQVTM and CDR2 ANQGSEA. CDR3 loop: CSVVPVTGNGYTF. DNA for the CDR3: TGCAGCGTTGTTCCCGTGACAGGGAATGGCTACACCTTC.

The table lists this clone with a few counts. V usage is TRBV9 and J usage is TRBJ1-6; D ambiguous. CDR3 length equals 15 residues. The V gene's germline CDR1 is SGDLS and CDR2 YYNGEE. V dropped 0 bases and J dropped 4 bases, with 8 bases sitting between them. For the CDR3, the DNA is TGTGCCAGCAGCGTAGAAGGCGGATATAATTCACCCCTCCACTTT. Translating gives CASSVEGGYNSPLHF.

The V gene is TRBV7-9, the J gene TRBJ2-1, with 10 bases aligning to TRBD1. This CDR3 is built from 18 residues. CDR1 is SEHNR, CDR2 FQNEAQ, per germline (reference sequence). V lost 4 bases, J lost 1 base, and 10 bases stayed unmatched. The DNA of the CDR3 is TGTGCCAGCAGCTCACCGGGACAGGGGCGGGGATCCTACAATGAGCAGTTCTTC. Translation gives CASSSPGQGRGSYNEQFF. Complete variable domain (other parts from reference TRBV7-9 and TRBJ2-1): DTGVSQNPRHKITKRGQNVTFRCDPISEHNRLYWYRQTLGQGPEFLTYFQNEAQLEKSRLLSDRFSAERPKGSFSTLEIQRTEQGDSAMYLCASSSPGQGRGSYNEQFFGPGTRLTVL.

J is TRBJ1-5 and V is TRBV6-1; D unclear. V was shortened by 4 bases and J by 4 bases, with 8 bases between the two germline ends. CDR3 length equals 13 residues. Germline CDR1 MNHNS, CDR2 SASEGT. The CDR3 reads CASSVTQNQPQHF. The CDR3, as DNA: TGTGCCAGCAGTGTTACACAAAATCAGCCCCAGCATTTT.

The chain uses TRBV9 and TRBJ1-1; D gene uncertain. CDR3 length: 12 amino acids. The V end was cut by 1 base, the J end by 8 bases, with 9 bases between. Germline lookup yields CDR1 SGDLS and CDR2 YYNGEE. CDR3 loop: CASSVYGVEAFF. The CDR3 DNA follows: TGTGCCAGCAGCGTATACGGGGTGGAAGCTTTCTTT.

CDR3 nucleotide sequence: TGTGCCAGCAGCTCAACTACAGGGAGACGCTATGGCTACACCTTC. This encodes CASSSTTGRRYGYTF. The gene calls are TRBV7-2 and TRBJ1-2; a weak D match, TRBD1 (6 bases). V lost 4 bases to trimming and J lost 4 bases, with 16 bases between them. From germline, CDR1 is SGHTA and CDR2 FQGNSA. This CDR3 has 15 amino acids.

This chain uses TRBV2 with TRBJ2-5, with 12 positions matching TRBD2. The tail of the sequence fits TRBJ2-7 better, so the J call may be wrong. The CDR3 has 16 amino acids. Germline V gene data show CDR1 as SNHLY and CDR2 as FYNNEI. CDR3 DNA: TGTGCCAGCAGTGACTCCCTAGCGGGAGGGTCCTACGAGCAGTACTTC. As protein: CASSDSLAGGSYEQYF.

This clone was found a few times. This chain connects TRBV15 to TRBJ1-6, with TRBD1 matching 7 bases. Germline CDR1 and CDR2: LNHNV and YYDKDF (reference sequence). The CDR3 has 16 amino acids. With 3 bases clipped from V and 7 bases from J, the junction kept 9 bases outside the gene matches. CDR3 residues: CATSSGLQGTNSPLHF. The CDR3 region has the DNA TGTGCCACCAGCAGTGGTCTACAGGGGACGAATTCACCCCTCCACTTT. The whole variable domain, filled in from reference TRBV15 and TRBJ1-6, reads DAMVIQNPRYQVTQFGKPVTLSCSQTLNHNVMYWYQQKSSQAPKLLFHYYDKDFNNEADTPDNFQSRRPNTSFCFLDIRSPGLGDTAMYLCATSSGLQGTNSPLHFGNGTRLTVT.

This clone was detected a few times. CDR3 residues: CASSLGGISGRLYF. CDR3 coding DNA: TGTGCCAGCAGCTTAGGGGGAATTAGCGGGAGGCTGTACTTC. The chain has TRBV7-9 and TRBJ2-5; 10 bases are a match to TRBD2. The CDR3 sequence is 14 residues long. The germline V gene encodes CDR1 SEHNR and CDR2 FQNEAQ (reference sequence). V was pared by 1 base and J by 13 bases, with 9 bases of the junction left unmatched.

The J gene is TRBJ2-7, the V gene TRBV27; D unresolved. CDR3 size: 13 residues. Deletions cut 2 bases from V and 3 bases from J, with 8 bases between. CDR1 is MNHEY, CDR2 SMNVEV, per germline (reference sequence). The DNA for the CDR3 is TGTGCCAGCAGTTTAGGTATCGGCTACGAGCAGTACTTC. Translated, it gives CASSLGIGYEQYF.

This clone came up a few times. The chain couples TRBV4-2 to TRBJ1-2; no clear D gene. The germline V gene has CDR1 LGHNA and CDR2 YNFKEQ. V was shortened by 1 base and J by 5 bases, with 11 bases between the two germline ends. The CDR3 spans 14 residues. The CDR3 region is CASSQVSGDYGYTF. The DNA of the CDR3 is TGTGCCAGCAGCCAAGTCTCCGGGGATTATGGCTACACCTTC.

This clone was counted only a few times. This sequence joins TRBV5-1 and TRBJ2-7; maybe TRBD1 (5 bases). The V gene lost 4 bases and the J gene lost 2 bases, with 10 bases spanning the gap. Looked up from germline, CDR1 is SGHRS and CDR2 is YFSETQ. The CDR3 runs to 13 residues. The CDR3 DNA follows: TGCGCCAGCAGCCACGGACAAACCTACGAGCAGTACTTC. Protein product: CASSHGQTYEQYF.

The chain is built from TRBV30 and TRBJ2-7; a weak D match, TRBD2 (6 bases). CDR3 size: 12 residues. The V gene's germline CDR1 is GTSNPN and CDR2 SVGIG (reference sequence). Trimming stripped 2 bases from V and 4 bases from J, with 9 bases between. DNA of the CDR3: TGTGCCTGGAGTTCTGCGGGGTACGAGCAGTACTTC. Translating gives CAWSSAGYEQYF. The entire variable domain, with the rest obtained from reference TRBV30 and TRBJ2-7, is as follows: SQTIHQWPATLVQPVGSPLSLECTVEGTSNPNLYWYRQAAGRGLQLLFYSVGIGQISSEVPQNLSASRPQDRQFILSSKKLLLSDSGFYLCAWSSAGYEQYFGPGTRLTVT.

This clone has just a few counts. The chain is built from TRBV5-6 and TRBJ2-5; 10 bases are a match to TRBD1. The CDR3 covers 14 residues. The germline V gene has CDR1 SGHDT and CDR2 YYEEEE. Germline trimming cut 4 bases from V and 5 bases from J; bases unmatched to any gene: 5. CDR3 region: CASSETGGEETQYF. In DNA, the CDR3 is TGTGCCAGCAGCGAGACAGGGGGCGAGGAGACCCAGTACTTC.

This clone was seen only a few times. J is TRBJ2-1 and V is TRBV14; D gene ambiguous. The germline V gene has CDR1 SGHDN and CDR2 FVKESK. The CDR3 is 15 amino acids. V lost 6 bases and J 0 bases, leaving 12 bases between the germline ends. CDR3 bases: TGTGCCAGCAGTCACTTCCTTAGCTCCTACAATGAGCAGTTCTTC. This codes for CASSHFLSSYNEQFF.

The V gene is TRBV5-1, the J gene TRBJ2-7; D is undetermined. The CDR3 consists of 15 residues. Looked up from germline, CDR1 is SGHRS and CDR2 is YFSETQ. Trimming took 0 bases from V and 4 from J, leaving 14 bases between them. The CDR3 is CASSLDLGIPYEQYF. The CDR3 bases are TGCGCCAGCAGCTTGGATCTGGGCATTCCGTACGAGCAGTACTTC.

The genes are TRBV27 and TRBJ2-7; 7 bases are shared with TRBD2. The CDR3 runs to 13 residues. The germline gives CDR1 MNHEY, CDR2 SMNVEV (reference sequence). V lost 8 bases to trimming and J lost 6 bases; unmatched junction nucleotides: 10. The CDR3 loop reads CASAWGGWGEQYF. CDR3 sequence (DNA): TGTGCCAGCGCCTGGGGGGGGTGGGGCGAGCAGTACTTC.

The rearrangement uses TRBV5-4 and TRBJ1-1; no clear D. The CDR3 covers 17 residues. The V and J ends lost 1 base and 2 bases respectively, with 18 bases between them. The germline V gene has CDR1 SGHNT and CDR2 YYREEE (reference sequence). CDR3 sequence: CASSLSYIRGVNTEAFF. In DNA form, the CDR3 reads TGTGCCAGCAGCTTGTCTTACATCCGGGGAGTCAACACTGAAGCTTTCTTT.